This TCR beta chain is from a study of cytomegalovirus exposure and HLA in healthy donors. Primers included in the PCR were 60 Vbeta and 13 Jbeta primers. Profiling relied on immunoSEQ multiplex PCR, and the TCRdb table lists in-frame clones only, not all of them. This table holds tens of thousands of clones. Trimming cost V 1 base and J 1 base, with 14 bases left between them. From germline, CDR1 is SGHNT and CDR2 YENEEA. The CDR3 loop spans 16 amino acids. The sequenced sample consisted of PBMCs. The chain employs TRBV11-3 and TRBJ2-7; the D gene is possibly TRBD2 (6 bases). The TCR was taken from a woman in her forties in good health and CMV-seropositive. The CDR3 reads CASSLVPGRSSYEQYF. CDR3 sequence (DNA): TGTGCCAGCAGCTTAGTACCAGGGAGGAGTTCCTACGAGCAGTACTTC.